What follows are 6 T cell receptor beta chains derived from one specimen sequenced in a study of blood T cell repertoires in COVID-19. Profiled with immunoSEQ multiplex PCR; TCRdb holds only in-frame clones, not every one. The sample contains around 150,000 clones, 82% of which appear only once. Material for sequencing was peripheral blood. These receptors were taken from a middle-aged woman with COVID-19, enrolled during active disease.

This clone was counted between two and nine times. The chain is built from TRBV3-1 (or the pseudogene TRBV3-2) and TRBJ1-2; D not certain. Trimming removed 0 bases at V and 4 bases at J, with 15 bases between. This CDR3 has 16 residues. CDR1 is LGHDT and CDR2 is YNNKEL in the germline V gene (reference sequence). In DNA form, the CDR3 reads TGTGCCAGCAGCCAAGATCGGAGCTTGAAACCCTATGGCTACACCTTC. This encodes CASSQDRSLKPYGYTF.

V is TRBV6-1 and J is TRBJ1-2; no reliable D call. The CDR3 has 15 residues. Looked up from germline, CDR1 is MNHNS and CDR2 is SASEGT. V lost 2 bases and J lost 1, with 11 bases in between. The CDR3 DNA reads TGTGCCAGCAGTGAAATAGGCGGACTTAACTATGGCTACACCTTC. This translates into CASSEIGGLNYGYTF.

V and J are TRBV28 and TRBJ1-6, with TRBD1 identical over 9 bases. CDR3 length equals 16 residues. Germline loops: CDR1 MDHEN, CDR2 SYDVKM. Losses at the gene ends were 8 bases for V and 2 bases for J; bases not matched to a gene: 7. The CDR3 sequence: CASRRDRDTYNSPLHF. The CDR3 nucleotides read TGTGCCAGCCGCCGGGACAGGGACACCTATAATTCACCCCTCCACTTT.

This chain links TRBV19 with TRBJ1-1; D unresolved. Trimming removed 6 bases at V and 2 bases at J, with 16 bases between. This CDR3 is built from 15 residues. Looked up from germline, CDR1 is LNHDA and CDR2 is SQIVND (reference sequence). The CDR3 bases are TGTGCCAGTAGAGAGGGAAGGAGGGTAAACACTGAAGCTTTCTTT. Its protein is CASREGRRVNTEAFF.

V and J are TRBV30 and TRBJ2-1; 13 bases match TRBD2. The trim removed 7 bases at V and 3 bases at J, leaving 21 bases unmatched. Germline CDR1 is GTSNPN and CDR2 is SVGIG (reference sequence). The CDR3 spans 20 residues. The CDR3 bases are TGTGCCTCCCCGTCCCCCATAACTAGCGGGAGGGCAAATAACTACAATGAGCAGTTCTTC. Protein product: CASPSPITSGRANNYNEQFF.

This sequence joins TRBV10-1 and TRBJ2-5, with 8 nucleotides matching TRBD1. The CDR3 is 14 amino acids. With 6 bases clipped from V and 3 bases from J, the junction kept 6 bases outside the gene matches. CDR1 and CDR2 from the germline V gene are WNHNN and SYGVQD (reference sequence). The CDR3 is CASREDRGEETQYF. CDR3 nucleotide sequence: TGCGCCAGCAGAGAAGACAGGGGTGAAGAGACCCAGTACTTC.